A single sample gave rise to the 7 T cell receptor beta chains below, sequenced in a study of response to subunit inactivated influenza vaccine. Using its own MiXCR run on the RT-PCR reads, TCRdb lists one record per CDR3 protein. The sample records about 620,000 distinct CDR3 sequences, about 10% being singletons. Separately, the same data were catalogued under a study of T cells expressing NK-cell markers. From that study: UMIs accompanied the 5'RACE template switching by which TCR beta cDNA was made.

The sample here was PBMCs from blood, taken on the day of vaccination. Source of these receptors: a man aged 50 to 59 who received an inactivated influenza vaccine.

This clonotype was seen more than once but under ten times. CDR3 loop: CASSLGRGTSYNEQFF. In nucleotides, the CDR3 is TGTGCCAGCAGCTTAGGGCGGGGGACATCCTACAATGAGCAGTTCTTC. V gene TRBV7-2 combines with J gene TRBJ2-1; D is possibly TRBD2 (7 bases). The CDR3 is 16 amino acids. Germline V gene sequence: CDR1 SGHTA, CDR2 FQGNSA. Trimming pared 1 base from V and 1 base from J, leaving 11 bases between.

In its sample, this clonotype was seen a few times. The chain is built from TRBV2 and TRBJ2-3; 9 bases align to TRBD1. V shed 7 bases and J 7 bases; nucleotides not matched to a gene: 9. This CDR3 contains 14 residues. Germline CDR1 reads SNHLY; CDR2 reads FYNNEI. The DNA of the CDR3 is TGTGCCAGCAACCCGGGACAGGGATTTAATACGCAGTATTTT. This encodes CASNPGQGFNTQYF.

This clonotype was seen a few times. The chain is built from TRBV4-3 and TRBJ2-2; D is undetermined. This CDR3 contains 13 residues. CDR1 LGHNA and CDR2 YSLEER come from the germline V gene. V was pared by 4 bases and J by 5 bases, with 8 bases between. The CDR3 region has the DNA TGCGCCAGCAGCCCCATGGGAACCGGGGAGCTGTTTTTT. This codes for CASSPMGTGELFF.

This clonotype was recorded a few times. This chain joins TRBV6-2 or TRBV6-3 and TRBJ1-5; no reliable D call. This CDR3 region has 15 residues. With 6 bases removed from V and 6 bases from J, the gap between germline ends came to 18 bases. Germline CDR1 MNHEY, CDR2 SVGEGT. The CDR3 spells CASSIPTAGIQPQHF. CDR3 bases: TGTGCCAGCAGCATCCCGACGGCCGGGATTCAGCCCCAGCATTTT.

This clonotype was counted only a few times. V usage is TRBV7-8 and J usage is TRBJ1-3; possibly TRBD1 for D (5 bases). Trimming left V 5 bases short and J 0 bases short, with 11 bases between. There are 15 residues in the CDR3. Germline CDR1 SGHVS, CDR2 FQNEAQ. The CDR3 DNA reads TGTGCCAGCAGCCAACGTAGGGGCTCTGGAAACACCATATATTTT. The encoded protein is CASSQRRGSGNTIYF.

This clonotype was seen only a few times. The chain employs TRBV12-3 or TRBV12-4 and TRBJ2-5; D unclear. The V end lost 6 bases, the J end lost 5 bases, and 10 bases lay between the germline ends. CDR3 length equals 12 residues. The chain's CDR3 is CASSLNRETQYF. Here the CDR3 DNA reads TGTGCCAGCAGCCTAAATCGGGAGACCCAGTACTTC.

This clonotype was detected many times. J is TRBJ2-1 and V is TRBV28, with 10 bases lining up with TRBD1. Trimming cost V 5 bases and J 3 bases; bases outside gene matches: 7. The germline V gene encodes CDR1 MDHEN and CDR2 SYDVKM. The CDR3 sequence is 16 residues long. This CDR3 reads CASSDSDRGYYNEQFF. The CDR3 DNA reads TGTGCCAGCAGTGACTCGGACAGGGGGTACTACAATGAGCAGTTCTTC.